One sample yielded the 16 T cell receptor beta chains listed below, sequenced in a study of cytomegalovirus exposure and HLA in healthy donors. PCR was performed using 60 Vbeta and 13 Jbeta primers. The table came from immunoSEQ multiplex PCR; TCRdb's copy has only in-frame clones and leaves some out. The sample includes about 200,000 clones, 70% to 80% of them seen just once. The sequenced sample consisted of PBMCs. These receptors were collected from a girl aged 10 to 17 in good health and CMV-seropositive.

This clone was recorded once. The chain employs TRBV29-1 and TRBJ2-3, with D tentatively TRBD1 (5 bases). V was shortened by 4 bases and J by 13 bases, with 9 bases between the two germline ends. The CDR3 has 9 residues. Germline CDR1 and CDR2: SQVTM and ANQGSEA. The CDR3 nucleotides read TGCAGCGTTGGGGGCTTGGAGTATTTT. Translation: CSVGGLEYF.

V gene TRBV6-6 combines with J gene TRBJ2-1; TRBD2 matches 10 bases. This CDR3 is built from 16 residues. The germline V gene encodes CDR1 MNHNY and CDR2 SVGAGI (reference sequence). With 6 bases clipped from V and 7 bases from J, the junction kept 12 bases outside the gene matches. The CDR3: CASSQRGAGGQNEQFF. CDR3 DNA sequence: TGTGCCAGCAGCCAAAGGGGAGCGGGGGGGCAGAATGAGCAGTTCTTC.

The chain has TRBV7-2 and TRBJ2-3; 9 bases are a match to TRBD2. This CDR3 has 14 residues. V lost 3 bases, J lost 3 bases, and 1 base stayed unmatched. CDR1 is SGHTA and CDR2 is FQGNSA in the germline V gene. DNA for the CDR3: TGTGCCAGCAGCTTGGCGGGGGGGACAGATACGCAGTATTTT. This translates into CASSLAGGTDTQYF.

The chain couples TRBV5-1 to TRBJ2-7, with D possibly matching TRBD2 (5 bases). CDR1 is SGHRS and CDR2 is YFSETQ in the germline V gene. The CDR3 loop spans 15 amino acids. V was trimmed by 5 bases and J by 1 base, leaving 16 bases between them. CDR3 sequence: CASRPSGLGSYEQYF. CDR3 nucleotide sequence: TGCGCCAGCAGACCCTCGGGGTTAGGATCCTACGAGCAGTACTTC.

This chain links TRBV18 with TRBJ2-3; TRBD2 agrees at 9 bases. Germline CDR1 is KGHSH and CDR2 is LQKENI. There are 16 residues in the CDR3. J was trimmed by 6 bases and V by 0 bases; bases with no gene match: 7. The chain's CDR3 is CASSPPSGGMGDTQYF. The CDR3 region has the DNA TGTGCCAGCTCACCACCCAGCGGGGGGATGGGGGATACGCAGTATTTT.

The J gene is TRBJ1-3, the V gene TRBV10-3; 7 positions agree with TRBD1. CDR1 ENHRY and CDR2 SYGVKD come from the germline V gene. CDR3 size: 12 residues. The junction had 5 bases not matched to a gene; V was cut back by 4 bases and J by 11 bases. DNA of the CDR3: TGTGCCATCAGTGGGTCTGACAGGGCCATATATTTT. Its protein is CAISGSDRAIYF.

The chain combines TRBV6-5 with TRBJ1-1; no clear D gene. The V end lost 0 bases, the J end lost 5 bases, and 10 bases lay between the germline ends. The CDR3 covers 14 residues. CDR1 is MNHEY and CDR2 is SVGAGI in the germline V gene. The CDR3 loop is CASSYSQRVTEAFF. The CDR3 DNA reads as TGTGCCAGCAGTTACTCCCAGAGGGTTACTGAAGCTTTCTTT.

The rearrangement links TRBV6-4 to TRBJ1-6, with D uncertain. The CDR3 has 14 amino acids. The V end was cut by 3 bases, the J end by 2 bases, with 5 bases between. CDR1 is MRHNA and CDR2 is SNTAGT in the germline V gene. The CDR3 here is CASSENTYNSPLHF. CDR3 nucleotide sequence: TGTGCCAGCAGTGAAAACACCTATAATTCACCCCTCCACTTT.

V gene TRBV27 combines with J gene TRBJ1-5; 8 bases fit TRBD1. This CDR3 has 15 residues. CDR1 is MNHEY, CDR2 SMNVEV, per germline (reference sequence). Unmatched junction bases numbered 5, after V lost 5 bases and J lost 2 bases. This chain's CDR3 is CASSPTGAGNQPQHF. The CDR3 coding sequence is TGTGCCAGCAGTCCGACAGGGGCGGGCAATCAGCCCCAGCATTTT.

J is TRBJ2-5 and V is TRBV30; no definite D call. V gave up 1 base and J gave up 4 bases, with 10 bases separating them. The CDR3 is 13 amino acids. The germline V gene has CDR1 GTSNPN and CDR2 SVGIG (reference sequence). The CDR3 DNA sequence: TGTGCCTGGAGTGATGGGCTCCGAGAGACCCAGTACTTC. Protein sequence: CAWSDGLRETQYF.

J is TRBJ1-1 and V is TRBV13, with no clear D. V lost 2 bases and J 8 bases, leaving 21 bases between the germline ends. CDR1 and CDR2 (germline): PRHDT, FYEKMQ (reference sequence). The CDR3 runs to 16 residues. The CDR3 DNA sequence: TGTGCCAGCAGCTTAAACTACGCGCGGCCCCTGCTGGAAGCTTTCTTT. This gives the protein CASSLNYARPLLEAFF.

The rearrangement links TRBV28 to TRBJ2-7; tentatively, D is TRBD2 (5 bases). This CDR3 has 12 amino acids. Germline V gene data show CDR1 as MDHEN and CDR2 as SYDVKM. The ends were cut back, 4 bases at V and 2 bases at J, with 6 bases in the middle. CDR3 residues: CASSWETYEQYF. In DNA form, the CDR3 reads TGTGCCAGCAGTTGGGAGACCTACGAGCAGTACTTC.

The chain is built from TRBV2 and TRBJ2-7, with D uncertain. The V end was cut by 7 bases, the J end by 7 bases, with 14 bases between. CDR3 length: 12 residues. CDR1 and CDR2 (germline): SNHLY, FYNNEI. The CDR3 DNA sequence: TGTGCCAGCATCCGAAACCCCACTGAGCAGTACTTC. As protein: CASIRNPTEQYF.

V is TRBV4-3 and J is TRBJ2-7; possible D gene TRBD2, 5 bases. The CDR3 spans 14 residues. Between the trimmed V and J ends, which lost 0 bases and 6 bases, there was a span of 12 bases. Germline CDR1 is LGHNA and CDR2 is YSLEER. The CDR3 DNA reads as TGCGCCAGCAGCCAAGATCCGGGGTTGAGCGAGCAGTACTTC. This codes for CASSQDPGLSEQYF.

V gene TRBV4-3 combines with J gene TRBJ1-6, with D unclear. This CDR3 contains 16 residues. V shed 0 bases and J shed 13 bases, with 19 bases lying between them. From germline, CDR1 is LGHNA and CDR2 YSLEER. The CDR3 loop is CASSQDQAAVLSPLHF. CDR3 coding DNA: TGCGCCAGCAGCCAAGATCAGGCAGCCGTTCTTTCGCCCCTCCACTTT.

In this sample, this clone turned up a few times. CDR3 DNA sequence: TGTGCCAGCAGCTTAGTGTCGACAGTCACCTCCTACGAGCAGTACTTC. It is translated as CASSLVSTVTSYEQYF. The gene calls are TRBV7-8 and TRBJ2-7; D is perhaps TRBD1 (5 bases). The CDR3 has 16 amino acids. Trimming cost V 1 base and J 0 bases, with 13 bases left between them. Germline V CDR1 and CDR2: SGHVS, FQNEAQ.